This T cell receptor beta chain was profiled in a study of blood T cells in healthy people across ages (dated by TCRdb to the mid-2010s). In the study overall: In model experiments, template switching captured roughly one uniquely barcoded TCR beta cDNA molecule for every two T cells. Two additional independent replicas of 1 million unique cDNA reads from the same blood draw were analyzed for two donors (one aged 18 to 29 and one aged 80 or older). Four age groups were formed from the donors: young (average approximately 16 years), middle-aged (approximately 42), aged (around 62) and long-lived (around 82). Age-related changes in TCR beta repertoire diversity were measured in the study by deep sequencing normalized with unique cDNA molecular identifiers. Results and caveats for the whole study, not just this receptor: Observed TCR beta diversity per million T cells fell roughly linearly with age, and a significant reduction was already apparent by age around 39. Estimates of total diversity based on one million sequenced T cells were regarded as lower bounds and as underestimates. Compared with the aged group, more naive CD4+ T cells, fewer expanded clones and increased TCR diversity were shown by the long-lived group, suggesting age selection. Because donor CMV infection status was unknown, age-related changes in expanded clonotypes were potentially confounded. A strong correlation was found between observed TCR beta diversity and the percentage of naive T cells measured by flow cytometry. Conclusive comparison of naive and antigen-experienced compartments was prevented by the profiling of bulk unsorted PBMCs.

Systemically healthy Caucasian individuals from Russia, around 38 in total and aged roughly 6 to 95 years, were included as donors. About 9.8 milliliters of peripheral blood were drawn from each donor into EDTA-treated Vacutainer tubes. PBMCs were isolated by Ficoll-Paque density-gradient centrifugation, with at least 6.5 million obtained per sample. Total RNA was extracted from PBMCs with Trizol reagent, with at least 5.5 micrograms obtained per sample. Naive CD45RAhigh/CD27high T cell percentages were measured by flow cytometry on a PBMC aliquot from every donor. Libraries were prepared through 5' RACE. The sample was run on an Illumina HiSeq 2500. A second PCR of 7 to 11 cycles was performed with a sample-barcoded 5' primer and a J-beta primer mix. Each TCR beta cDNA molecule received a unique molecular identifier from a template-switch 5' adaptor carrying 12 random nucleotides. Each sample yielded at least 2.5 million CDR3-containing paired-end reads. First-strand cDNA synthesis was performed from all RNA using the Mint cDNA synthesis kit, with priming by a TRBC-specific oligonucleotide. Following uracil-DNA glycosylase treatment, all cDNA underwent a first 18-cycle PCR with the universal primers M1SS and BC2_uni_R. On the authors' methods: For normalization, 1 million high-quality reads, each with a distinct molecular identifier, were randomly selected from each sample. Instead of being binned into consensus sequences, reads that shared molecular identifiers were thrown out. MiTCR, with a Q25 quality threshold and the strictest error-elimination algorithm, was used for CDR3 identification, clonotype clustering and error correction. A nonparametric unseen species model using Euler transformation provided a lower-bound estimate of total TCR beta diversity. TCRdb's own reprocessing of the public reads used fastp at Q25 and MiXCR and kept productive beta chains. Each CDR3 protein appears once, grouped with its most common genes and DNA. In this record, the V and J calls reflect TCRdb's handling and not the investigators' own analysis. The table for this sample lists some 930,000 distinct CDR3 sequences; roughly 29% of them were counted only once. The top ten constitute roughly 10% of the sample.

This clonotype was recorded a few times. The antigen this receptor binds is unknown. Germline and junction disagree at one end, which may indicate a read error. The germline V gene (reference sequence) provides CDR1 SSHAT and CDR2 FNYEAQ. The CDR3, cysteine through phenylalanine, is 16 amino acids long. Just CDR3 DNA is preserved here, 48 bases in frame from base 1. These data were likewise used in another study, on T cells of mothers and their children. Drawing on the second study: Nine systemically healthy Caucasian individuals, comprising three mothers and their six children, were included as donors. cDNA synthesis consumed the entire amount of extracted RNA, loaded at 1.5 ug RNA in each 15 ul reaction. In the second PCR, the M1S primer introduced both the sample barcodes and 2-4 random nucleotides. Over 9 million TCR beta CDR3 reads came from each mother, compared with some 3 million reads from each child. TCR recombination output is similarly shaped by thymic selection in related and unrelated pairs, with a minor effect exerted by inherited differences. Normalized repertoire overlap in related mother-child pairs was always slightly higher than in unrelated mother-child pairs, but the difference was never significant. Persistent microchimeric T cell clones were not detected, at a sensitivity of approximately 100 clones per million clonotypes. To look for features that set related mother-child pairs apart from unrelated individuals, the researchers ran deep NGS to compare the TCR beta repertoires of mothers and children. Mothers averaged approximately 41 +/- 4 years of age and children averaged approximately 12 +/- 4 years. After adapter ligation with NEBNext reagents, the libraries were sequenced on Illumina HiSeq 2000 with 100+100 nt paired-end reads. To prevent cross-contamination, the mother and child libraries were prepared one month apart and sequenced in separate runs. Between roughly 500,000 and 2,300,000 distinct TCR beta clonotypes were identified per donor. Naive TCR beta clonotypes were estimated from low-frequency clonotypes matched to each donor's FACS-determined naive share, without sorting.

The receptor was derived from a woman aged 40 to 50 in good health. Rearrangement joined TRBV7-7 to TRBJ2-5; TRBD2 matches 8 bases in the middle. The sequencing input was blood. This receptor carries the CDR3 CASSPYPWRGDETQYF. The nucleotide sequence is given as TGTGCTAGCAGCCCATACCCGTGGCGGGGGGACGAGACCCAGTACTTC.